The 24 T cell receptor beta chains in this list originate from one sample, sequenced in a study of blood T cell repertoires in COVID-19 (dated by TCRdb to between 2020 and 2021). Receptor amplification or capture employed the immunoSEQ multiplex PCR assay. As stored in TCRdb, this immuneACCESS dataset retains in-frame rearrangements with V and J assigned. A fraction of the clones does not appear; measured against another copy, unresolved V genes explain less than half of the discrepancy, and the remainder lacks a known reason. This sample lists over 110,000 clones; around 82% were detected once. The ten largest clones represent roughly 3.8% of the sample. The specimen sequenced was PBMCs or T cells enriched from blood (not recorded which). The receptors here all came from a man aged 45-65 years in a cohort exposed to, infected with or recovered from COVID-19 (not recorded which).

CDR3 region: CASSRSGGSNEKLFF. CDR3 nucleotides: TGTGCCAGCAGCAGATCAGGGGGTTCTAATGAAAAACTGTTTTTT. The J gene is TRBJ1-4, the V gene TRBV7-8, with TRBD1 identical over 7 bases. The CDR3 extends over 15 amino acids. CDR1 and CDR2 from the germline V gene are SGHVS and FQNEAQ. The trim removed 5 bases at V and 3 bases at J, leaving 6 bases unmatched.

The chain uses TRBV2 and TRBJ2-1; D is unclear. The CDR3 extends over 12 amino acids. V was shortened by 5 bases and J by 8 bases, with 10 bases between the two germline ends. Germline V CDR1 and CDR2: SNHLY, FYNNEI. CDR3 protein: CASSNLGYEQFF. CDR3 coding DNA: TGTGCCAGCAGTAATCTAGGATATGAGCAGTTCTTC.

The V gene is TRBV5-1, the J gene TRBJ2-3; D might be TRBD2 (5 bases). CDR1 SGHRS and CDR2 YFSETQ come from the germline V gene. This CDR3 has 18 residues. The V end lost 0 bases, the J end lost 2 bases, and 19 bases lay between the germline ends. CDR3 region: CASSLAGGLADFTDTQYF. CDR3 coding DNA: TGCGCCAGCAGCTTGGCCGGCGGGTTGGCGGACTTCACAGATACGCAGTATTTT.

This rearrangement joins TRBV7-6 to TRBJ1-2, with D possibly matching TRBD1 (6 bases). Germline V gives CDR1 SGHVS, CDR2 FNYEAQ. Trimming removed 5 bases at V and 8 bases at J, with 24 bases between. CDR3 length: 16 residues. CDR3 sequence reads: CASSPRIGGSHLGYTF. The DNA of the CDR3 is TGTGCCAGCAGCCCGCGAATTGGGGGCTCCCACTTAGGCTACACCTTC.

The chain combines TRBV3-1 (or the pseudogene TRBV3-2) with TRBJ2-1; tentative D call: TRBD2 (5 bases). Trimming cost V 1 base and J 8 bases, with 15 bases left between them. The germline gives CDR1 LGHDT, CDR2 YNNKEL (reference sequence). The length of the CDR3 is 15 residues. CDR3 nucleotides: TGTGCCAGCAGCCAAGCCGACTATGGAGGAGATGAGCAGTTCTTC. The encoded protein is CASSQADYGGDEQFF.

This clone was seen a few times. This rearrangement joins TRBV30 to TRBJ1-5, with D perhaps matching TRBD1 (5 bases). Germline V CDR1 and CDR2: GTSNPN, SVGIG (reference sequence). CDR3 length equals 12 residues. With 2 bases removed from V and 10 bases from J, the gap between germline ends came to 12 bases. Written as DNA, the CDR3 is TGTGCCTGGAGTTGGGGGGACGGTCCCCAGCATTTT. It specifies CAWSWGDGPQHF.

The genes are TRBV2 and TRBJ2-1; weak D call: TRBD2 (6 bases). The germline V gene has CDR1 SNHLY and CDR2 FYNNEI. The CDR3 length is 13 residues. Between the trimmed V and J ends, which lost 7 bases and 1 base, there was a span of 8 bases. DNA of the CDR3: TGTGCCAGCAACCGGGAGTCCTACAATGAGCAGTTCTTC. This encodes CASNRESYNEQFF.

This clone was detected once. In DNA, the CDR3 is TGTGCCAGTAACTCGGGAAGGACAGGGGCCGGCACCGGGGAGCTGTTTTTT. Protein product: CASNSGRTGAGTGELFF. The chain is built from TRBV19 and TRBJ2-2; 9 nucleotides align to TRBD1. Trimming cost V 7 bases and J 4 bases; bases outside gene matches: 13. The CDR3 totals 17 residues. Germline CDR1 and CDR2: LNHDA and SQIVND (reference sequence).

In DNA form, the CDR3 reads TGTGCCATCAGGACTAGCTTTGGGAACACTGAAGCTTTCTTT. Residues: CAIRTSFGNTEAFF. The rearrangement joins TRBV10-3 to TRBJ1-1; no firm D call. CDR1 and CDR2 (germline): ENHRY, SYGVKD. V was clipped by 6 bases and J by 1 base, with 12 bases between them. This CDR3 region has 14 residues.

The gene calls are TRBV18 and TRBJ2-5, with a tentative D call TRBD1 (5 bases). Per germline, CDR1 KGHSH and CDR2 LQKENI. V lost 6 bases, J lost 2 bases, and 13 bases lay in between. This CDR3 is built from 14 residues. The CDR3 loop is CASSPGREQETQYF. The CDR3 nucleotides read TGTGCCAGCTCCCCGGGCAGGGAACAAGAGACCCAGTACTTC.

This chain joins TRBV6-6 and TRBJ1-5, with 8 bases that match TRBD1. The ends lost 6 bases at V and 5 bases at J; junction bases unmatched: 12. CDR3 length: 16 residues. Germline CDR1 reads MNHNY; CDR2 reads SVGAGI (reference sequence). The CDR3 loop is CASSGYRTGPYQPQHF. The CDR3 region has the DNA TGTGCCAGCAGCGGGTACCGGACAGGGCCCTATCAGCCCCAGCATTTT.

The rearrangement uses TRBV27 and TRBJ2-3, with TRBD1 identical over 8 bases. CDR3 size: 15 residues. CDR1 is MNHEY, CDR2 SMNVEV, per germline (reference sequence). The junction had 10 bases not matched to a gene; V was cut back by 5 bases and J by 6 bases. In DNA form, the CDR3 reads TGTGCCAGCAGTAACCCCAGGACAGGGTGGGATACGCAGTATTTT. Its translation: CASSNPRTGWDTQYF.

This chain uses TRBV5-6 with TRBJ2-7, with a tentative D call TRBD2 (5 bases). With 4 bases removed from V and 0 bases from J, the gap between germline ends came to 8 bases. The CDR3 covers 13 residues. The germline gives CDR1 SGHDT, CDR2 YYEEEE. This CDR3 reads CASSQDSSYEQYF. CDR3 nucleotide sequence: TGTGCCAGCAGCCAGGACTCCTCCTACGAGCAGTACTTC.

J is TRBJ1-2 and V is TRBV18; TRBD1 aligns across 10 bases. Germline-derived CDR1 and CDR2 are KGHSH and LQKENI. With 5 bases clipped from V and 3 bases from J, the junction kept 3 bases outside the gene matches. This CDR3 comprises 14 residues. The CDR3 sequence is CASSAGTGDYGYTF. CDR3 nucleotide sequence: TGTGCCAGCTCAGCAGGGACAGGGGACTATGGCTACACCTTC.

This clone was observed at least ten times. The V and J genes are TRBV6-1 and TRBJ2-7; 7 nucleotides align to TRBD2. The CDR3 length is 16 residues. With V trimmed by 8 bases and J by 0 bases, 13 bases remained unmatched. Germline lookup yields CDR1 MNHNS and CDR2 SASEGT. Written as DNA, the CDR3 is TGTGCCAGCTGTGGGTGGGAGGGATCGCCCTCCTACGAGCAGTACTTC. It yields the protein CASCGWEGSPSYEQYF.

This rearrangement joins TRBV19 to TRBJ1-4, with a tentative D call TRBD1 (6 bases). The CDR3 loop spans 15 amino acids. V lost 3 bases and J 5 bases, leaving 13 bases between the germline ends. CDR1 is LNHDA, CDR2 SQIVND, per germline (reference sequence). DNA for the CDR3: TGTGCCAGTAGTATCCCCGCAGGGGCAAATGAAAAACTGTTTTTT. Its protein is CASSIPAGANEKLFF.

This clone has a handful of counts. This chain connects TRBV6-1 to TRBJ1-1; 8 nucleotides match TRBD1. The length of the CDR3 is 16 residues. Germline CDR1 is MNHNS and CDR2 is SASEGT. V was clipped by 0 bases and J by 2 bases; unmatched bases: 5. CDR3 in DNA: TGTGCCAGCAGTGAAGCAGCCGGGACAGGAAACACTGAAGCTTTCTTT. It codes for CASSEAAGTGNTEAFF.

V and J are TRBV13 and TRBJ1-6; no clear D. The CDR3 covers 15 residues. V was trimmed by 3 bases and J by 0 bases, leaving 6 bases between them. CDR1 is PRHDT, CDR2 FYEKMQ, per germline (reference sequence). CDR3 region: CASSFRGSYNSPLHF. The CDR3 region has the DNA TGTGCCAGCAGCTTCCGCGGCTCCTATAATTCACCCCTCCACTTT.

CDR3 DNA sequence: TGTGCCAGCAGCCAGGAAGTCCACCGGGACAGGGGGCGGAATGGCTACACCTTC. Amino acid sequence: CASSQEVHRDRGRNGYTF. V is TRBV4-2 and J is TRBJ1-2; 12 bases align to TRBD1. Looked up from germline, CDR1 is LGHNA and CDR2 is YNFKEQ. The CDR3 runs 18 residues. V shed 3 bases and J 6 bases; nucleotides not matched to a gene: 14.

This sequence joins TRBV30 and TRBJ2-6; D may be TRBD2 (6 bases). With 6 bases removed from V and 2 bases from J, the gap between germline ends came to 11 bases. The CDR3 extends over 14 amino acids. CDR1 GTSNPN and CDR2 SVGIG come from the germline V gene (reference sequence). This CDR3 is CACTTGAGANVLTF. CDR3 nucleotides: TGTGCCTGTACGACGGGGGCTGGGGCCAACGTCCTGACTTTC. The variable domain in full, completed from reference TRBV30 and TRBJ2-6, reads SQTIHQWPATLVQPVGSPLSLECTVEGTSNPNLYWYRQAAGRGLQLLFYSVGIGQISSEVPQNLSASRPQDRQFILSSKKLLLSDSGFYLCACTTGAGANVLTFGAGSRLTVL.

The rearrangement joins TRBV14 to TRBJ1-4; D not certain. The V end was cut by 3 bases, the J end by 4 bases, with 12 bases between. The CDR3 runs to 15 residues. The V gene's germline CDR1 is SGHDN and CDR2 FVKESK. The CDR3 DNA reads as TGTGCCAGCAGCCATTTAGGCGGATTTAATGAAAAACTGTTTTTT. Translation: CASSHLGGFNEKLFF.

This chain joins TRBV25-1 and TRBJ1-2, with no clear D. The CDR3 covers 13 residues. Germline CDR1 and CDR2: MGHDK and SYGVNS. V shed 3 bases and J shed 4 bases, with 9 bases lying between them. The CDR3 sequence: CASSDLLGYGYTF. In DNA, the CDR3 is TGTGCCAGCAGTGACCTCCTCGGCTATGGCTACACCTTC.

The chain combines TRBV7-2 with TRBJ2-3; 7 positions agree with TRBD1. The CDR3 length is 15 residues. V dropped 5 bases and J dropped 2; count of bases not matched to a gene: 7. Germline CDR1 and CDR2: SGHTA and FQGNSA. Written as DNA, the CDR3 is TGTGCCAGCAGCGGACAGGTATCATACACAGATACGCAGTATTTT. Amino acid sequence: CASSGQVSYTDTQYF.

The gene calls are TRBV19 and TRBJ2-7; 7 nucleotides align to TRBD1. Trimming removed 5 bases from V and 0 bases from J; junction bases left unmatched: 4. CDR3 length equals 14 residues. Germline-derived CDR1 and CDR2 are LNHDA and SQIVND (reference sequence). The CDR3 nucleotides are TGTGCCAGTAGTGCGACAGGGACCTCCTACGAGCAGTACTTC. Translating it yields CASSATGTSYEQYF.